This T cell receptor beta chain was observed in a study of OX40 agonist ivuxolimab in advanced cancers. Study background: People in dose escalation had one of these cancers: hepatocellular carcinoma, melanoma, renal cell or head and neck cancer.

With respect to this clone: A junction end diverges from the germline sequence, so it may reflect a read error.

The CDR3 runs 17 residues. The germline V gene has CDR1 LGHNA and CDR2 YNFKEQ. Only in-frame clones appear in the TCRdb table, and some are missing; sequencing was by immunoSEQ multiplex PCR. The sample includes some 48,000 clones, approximately 91% of them seen just once. The source is an adult with an advanced solid tumor such as melanoma, head and neck, liver or kidney cancer. The chain uses TRBV4-2 and TRBJ1-1; D possibly corresponds to TRBD1 (6 bases). Sequencing was performed on CD4+ or CD8+ T cells sorted from blood, taken in a trial of the OX40 agonist ivuxolimab. CDR3 DNA: TGTGCCAGCAGCCAAGATATCCAGGGGCAGGGGAACGCTGAAGCTTTCTTT. This encodes CASSQDIQGQGNAEAFF.